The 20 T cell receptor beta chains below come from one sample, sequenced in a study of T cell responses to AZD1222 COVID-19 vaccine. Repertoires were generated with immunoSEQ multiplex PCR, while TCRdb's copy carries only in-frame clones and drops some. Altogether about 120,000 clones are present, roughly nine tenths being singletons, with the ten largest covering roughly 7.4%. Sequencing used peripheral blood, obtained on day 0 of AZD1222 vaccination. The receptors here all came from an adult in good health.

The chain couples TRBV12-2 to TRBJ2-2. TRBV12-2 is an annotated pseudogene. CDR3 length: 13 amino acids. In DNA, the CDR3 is TGTGCAAGTCGCTTGGGTGGCGCCGGGGAGCTGTTTTTT. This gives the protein CASRLGGAGELFF.

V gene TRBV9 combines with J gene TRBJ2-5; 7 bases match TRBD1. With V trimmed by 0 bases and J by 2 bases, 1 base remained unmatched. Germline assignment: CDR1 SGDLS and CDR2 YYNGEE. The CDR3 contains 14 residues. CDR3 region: CASSVGQGQETQYF. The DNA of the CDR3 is TGTGCCAGCAGCGTAGGACAGGGTCAAGAGACCCAGTACTTC.

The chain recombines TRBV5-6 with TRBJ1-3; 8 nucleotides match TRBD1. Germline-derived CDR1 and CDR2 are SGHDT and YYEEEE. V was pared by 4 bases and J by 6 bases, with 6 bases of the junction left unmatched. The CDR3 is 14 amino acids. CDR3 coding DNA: TGTGCCAGCAGCCCCCAGGGGGCGGAAAACACCATATATTTT. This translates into CASSPQGAENTIYF.

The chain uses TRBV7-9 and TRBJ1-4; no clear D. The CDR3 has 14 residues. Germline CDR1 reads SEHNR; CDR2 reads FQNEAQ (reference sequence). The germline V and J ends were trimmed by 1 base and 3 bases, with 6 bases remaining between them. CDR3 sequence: CASSLGTANEKLFF. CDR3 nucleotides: TGTGCCAGCAGCTTAGGAACGGCTAATGAAAAACTGTTTTTT.

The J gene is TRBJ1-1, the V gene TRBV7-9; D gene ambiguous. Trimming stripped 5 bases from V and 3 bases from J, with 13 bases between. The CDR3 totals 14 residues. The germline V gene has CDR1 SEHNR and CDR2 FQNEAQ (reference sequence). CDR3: CASSPIRWDTEAFF. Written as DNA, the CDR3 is TGTGCCAGCAGCCCCATCCGGTGGGACACTGAAGCTTTCTTT. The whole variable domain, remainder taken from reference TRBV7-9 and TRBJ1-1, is DTGVSQNPRHKITKRGQNVTFRCDPISEHNRLYWYRQTLGQGPEFLTYFQNEAQLEKSRLLSDRFSAERPKGSFSTLEIQRTEQGDSAMYLCASSPIRWDTEAFFGQGTRLTVV.

The CDR3 loop is CASSQEAGASGNTIYF. Written as DNA, the CDR3 is TGTGCCAGCAGCCAAGAGGCAGGGGCTTCGGGAAACACCATATATTTT. V and J are TRBV4-2 and TRBJ1-3, with D possibly matching TRBD1 (6 bases). The ends were cut back, 0 bases at V and 4 bases at J, with 13 bases in the middle. This CDR3 contains 16 residues. Germline-derived CDR1 and CDR2 are LGHNA and YNFKEQ.

The chain's CDR3 is CASSSAQGYEQYF. The CDR3 DNA follows: TGTGCCAGCAGTTCCGCACAGGGTTACGAGCAGTACTTC. This chain uses TRBV27 with TRBJ2-7, with D tentatively TRBD1 (6 bases). Germline V lookup: CDR1 MNHEY, CDR2 SMNVEV (reference sequence). Trimming cost V 4 bases and J 4 bases, with 11 bases left between them. The CDR3 loop spans 13 amino acids.

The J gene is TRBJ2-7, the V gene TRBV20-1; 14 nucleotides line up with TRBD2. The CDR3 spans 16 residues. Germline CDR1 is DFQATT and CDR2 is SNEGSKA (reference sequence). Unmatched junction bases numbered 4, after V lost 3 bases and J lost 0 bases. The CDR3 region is CSASEGLAGDSYEQYF. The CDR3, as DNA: TGCAGTGCTAGTGAGGGACTAGCGGGGGACTCCTACGAGCAGTACTTC.

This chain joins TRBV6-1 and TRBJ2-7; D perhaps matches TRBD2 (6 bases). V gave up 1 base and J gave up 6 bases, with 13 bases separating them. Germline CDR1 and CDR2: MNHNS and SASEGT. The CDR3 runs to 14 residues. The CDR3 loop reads CASSEEGRPGEQYF. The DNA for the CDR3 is TGTGCCAGCAGTGAAGAGGGGAGGCCTGGCGAGCAGTACTTC.

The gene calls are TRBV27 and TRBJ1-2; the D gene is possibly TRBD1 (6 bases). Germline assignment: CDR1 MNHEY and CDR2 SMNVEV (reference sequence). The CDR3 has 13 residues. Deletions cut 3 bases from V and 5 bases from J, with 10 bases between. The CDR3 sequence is CASSFGQTYGYTF. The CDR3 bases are TGTGCCAGCAGTTTTGGACAGACGTATGGCTACACCTTC.

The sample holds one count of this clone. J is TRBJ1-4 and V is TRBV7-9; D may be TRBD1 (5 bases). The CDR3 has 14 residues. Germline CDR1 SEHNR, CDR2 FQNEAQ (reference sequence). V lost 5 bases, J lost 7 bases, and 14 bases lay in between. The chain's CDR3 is CASSAVLRGEKLFF. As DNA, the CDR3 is TGTGCCAGCAGCGCGGTTTTGAGGGGTGAAAAACTGTTTTTT.

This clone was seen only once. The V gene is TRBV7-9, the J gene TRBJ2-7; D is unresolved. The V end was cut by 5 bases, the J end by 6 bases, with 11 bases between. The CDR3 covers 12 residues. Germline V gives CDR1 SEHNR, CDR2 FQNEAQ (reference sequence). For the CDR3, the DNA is TGTGCCAGCAGCCTGCCAGGTAGCGAGCAGTACTTC. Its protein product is CASSLPGSEQYF.

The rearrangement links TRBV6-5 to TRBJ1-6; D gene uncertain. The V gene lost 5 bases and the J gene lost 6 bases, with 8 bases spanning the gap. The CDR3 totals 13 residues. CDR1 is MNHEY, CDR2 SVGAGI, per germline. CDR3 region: CASSTTPNSPLHF. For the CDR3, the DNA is TGTGCCAGCAGTACAACCCCTAATTCACCCCTCCACTTT.

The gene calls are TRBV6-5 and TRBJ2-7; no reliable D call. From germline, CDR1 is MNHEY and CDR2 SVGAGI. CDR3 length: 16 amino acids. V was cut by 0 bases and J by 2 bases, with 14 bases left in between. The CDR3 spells CASSYSGGELTYEQYF. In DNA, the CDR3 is TGTGCCAGCAGTTACTCGGGCGGTGAACTGACCTACGAGCAGTACTTC.

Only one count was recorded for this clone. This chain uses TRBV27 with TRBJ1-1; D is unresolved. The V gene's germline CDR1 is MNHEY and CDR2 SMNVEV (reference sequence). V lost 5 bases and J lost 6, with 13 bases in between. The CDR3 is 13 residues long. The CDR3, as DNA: TGTGCCAGCAGTCTAACGCCTTGGGCTGAAGCTTTCTTT. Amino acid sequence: CASSLTPWAEAFF.

CDR3 residues: CASSLRTVRIQYF. In nucleotides, the CDR3 is TGTGCCAGCAGCCTTCGGACAGTACGAATTCAGTACTTC. The V call is TRBV28, the J call TRBJ2-4; a possible D gene is TRBD1 (6 bases). CDR1 MDHEN and CDR2 SYDVKM come from the germline V gene. V lost 6 bases, J lost 10 bases, and 16 bases lay in between. There are 13 residues in the CDR3.

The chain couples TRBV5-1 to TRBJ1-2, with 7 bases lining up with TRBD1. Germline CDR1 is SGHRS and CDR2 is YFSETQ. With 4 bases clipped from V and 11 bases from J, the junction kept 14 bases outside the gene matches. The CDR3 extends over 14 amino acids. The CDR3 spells CASSGGDRSLRYTF. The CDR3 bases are TGCGCCAGCAGCGGGGGGGACAGAAGTTTAAGGTACACCTTC.

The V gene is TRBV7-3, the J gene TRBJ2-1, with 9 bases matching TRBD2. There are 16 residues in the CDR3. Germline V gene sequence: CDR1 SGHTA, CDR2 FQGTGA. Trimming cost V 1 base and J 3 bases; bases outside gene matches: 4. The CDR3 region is CASSLNPSGIYNEQFF. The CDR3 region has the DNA TGTGCCAGCAGCTTAAATCCTAGCGGGATCTACAATGAGCAGTTCTTC.

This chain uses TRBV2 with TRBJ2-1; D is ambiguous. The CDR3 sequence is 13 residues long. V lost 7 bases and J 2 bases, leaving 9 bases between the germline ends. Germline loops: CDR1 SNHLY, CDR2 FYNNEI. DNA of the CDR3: TGTGCCAGCATTTGGAGTACCTACAATGAGCAGTTCTTC. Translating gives CASIWSTYNEQFF.

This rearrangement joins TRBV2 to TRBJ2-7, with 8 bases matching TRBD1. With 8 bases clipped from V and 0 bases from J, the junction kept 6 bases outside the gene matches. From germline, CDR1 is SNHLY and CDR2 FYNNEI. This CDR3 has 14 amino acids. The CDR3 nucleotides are TGTGCCAGCCTCTGGGACAGGAGCTCCTACGAGCAGTACTTC. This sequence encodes CASLWDRSSYEQYF.